This T cell receptor (beta chain) stems from a study of CD4+ T cells in melanoma. CDR1 is SGHRS, CDR2 YFSETQ, per germline. V was trimmed by 0 bases and J by 11 bases, leaving 11 bases between them. The CDR3 is made up of 12 amino acids. This clone was seen a single time. What it recognizes is unknown. Study-wide points: CD8+ T cell, macrophage and B cell function reportedly correlated with neoantigen-specific CD4+ T cells. In melanoma, neoantigen-specific CD4+ T cells reportedly differed in differentiation state.

Profiling relied on immunoSEQ multiplex PCR, and the TCRdb table lists in-frame clones only, not all of them. The sample records roughly 140,000 clones, about 90% being singletons. V is TRBV5-1 and J is TRBJ1-1; D is uncertain. This sequence was found in a human donor with melanoma. The CDR3 DNA follows: TGCGCCAGCAGCTTGGCCGGGGAGGCTGCTTTCTTT. Protein sequence: CASSLAGEAAFF.